This TCR beta chain is from a study of T cell responses to AZD1222 COVID-19 vaccine. About the research overall: Analyses pooled second doses at about 4 or about 12 weeks. Study-wide points: Of spike-specific TCRs, nearly half reportedly target regions left unmutated in variants. Along spike, vaccine-associated CD4 TCRs were found throughout, with dominance at 160-218 and 743-854. Only five or six AZD1222 recipients were seropositive at baseline.

The CDR3 is made up of 12 amino acids. CDR1 is LNHDA, CDR2 SQIVND, per germline (reference sequence). The V end lost 8 bases, the J end lost 5 bases, and 9 bases lay between the germline ends. Of note for this clone: The target antigen is unknown.

Generated by immunoSEQ multiplex PCR, the TCRdb table keeps only in-frame clones and is missing some. Among some 83,000 clones listed, 85% to 90% were seen once. Source: peripheral blood, taken on day 0 of AZD1222 vaccination. The rearrangement joins TRBV19 to TRBJ2-2, with D possibly matching TRBD1 (5 bases). This TCR was sampled from an adult in good health. The CDR3 DNA is TGTGCCAGTCTACAGGAGACCGGGGAGCTGTTTTTT. Translation: CASLQETGELFF.